These 28 T cell receptor beta chains were all obtained from the same sample, sequenced in a study of shared clonotypes between healthy human individuals. Produced via immunoSEQ multiplex PCR; TCRdb's table is partial and in-frame only. The sample yields roughly 1 million clones, around 78% seen once. Sequencing used memory CD4+ T cells from PBMCs. Described subset: CD45RA-negative fraction. These TCRs come from a man aged 18-30 years in good health. Some clones in this sample may be carry-over from other donors' samples.

The chain has TRBV5-5 and TRBJ1-3, with D unclear. Trimming removed 4 bases at V and 0 bases at J, with 8 bases between. Germline CDR1 SGHKS, CDR2 YYEKEE (reference sequence). CDR3 length: 14 amino acids. Here the CDR3 reads CASSGVSSGNTIYF. CDR3 in DNA: TGTGCCAGCAGCGGGGTTAGCTCTGGAAACACCATATATTTT.

This chain uses TRBV19 with TRBJ2-3; perhaps TRBD1 as D (5 bases). The CDR3 totals 12 residues. Germline loops: CDR1 LNHDA, CDR2 SQIVND (reference sequence). V lost 5 bases, J lost 10 bases, and 13 bases lay in between. CDR3 nucleotides: TGTGCCAGTAGTGCCCGACAGTCCCCGCAGTATTTT. It encodes CASSARQSPQYF.

The CDR3 reads CASSAMGQGDQPQHF. CDR3 nucleotide sequence: TGTGCCAGTAGTGCGATGGGACAGGGAGATCAGCCCCAGCATTTT. The V call is TRBV19, the J call TRBJ1-5; 9 bases align to TRBD1. The V gene's germline CDR1 is LNHDA and CDR2 SQIVND (reference sequence). There are 15 residues in the CDR3. Trimming at V came to 5 bases and at J to 5 bases, leaving 7 bases not matched to a gene.

The rearrangement links TRBV12-5 to TRBJ2-6; 10 positions agree with TRBD2. V shed 4 bases, J shed 3 bases, and the junction held 3 bases outside the gene matches. The CDR3 length is 16 residues. CDR1 and CDR2 from the germline V gene are LGHNT and FRNRAP. The CDR3 region is CASGSGLASGANVLTF. In DNA form, the CDR3 reads TGTGCTAGTGGTTCGGGACTAGCGAGTGGGGCCAACGTCCTGACTTTC.

The CDR3 DNA is TGTGCCAGCAGCCAATCCAGTCCTAACTATGGCTACACCTTC. It codes for CASSQSSPNYGYTF. The rearrangement joins TRBV4-2 to TRBJ1-2, with unresolved D. Per germline, CDR1 LGHNA and CDR2 YNFKEQ. V shed 2 bases and J shed 0 bases, with 7 bases lying between them. This CDR3 region has 14 residues.

About this clone: The same CDR3 can be traced to other DNA sequences in this sample. J is TRBJ1-5 and V is TRBV18, with D maybe TRBD1 (6 bases). This CDR3 spans 14 amino acids. Germline CDR1 KGHSH, CDR2 LQKENI. V was cut by 6 bases and J by 4 bases, with 13 bases left in between. In DNA, the CDR3 is TGTGCCAGCTCCCTTGGAGGGGGAAATCAGCCCCAGCATTTT. Translation gives CASSLGGGNQPQHF.

J is TRBJ2-4 and V is TRBV7-8; a possible D gene is TRBD1 (5 bases). V shed 0 bases and J shed 4 bases, with 10 bases lying between them. Germline V gene data show CDR1 as SGHVS and CDR2 as FQNEAQ. This CDR3 comprises 15 residues. The CDR3 protein is CASSLAQAGKNIQYF. The CDR3 DNA is TGTGCCAGCAGCTTAGCGCAGGCAGGGAAAAACATTCAGTACTTC.

This chain links TRBV5-1 with TRBJ2-7, with D maybe TRBD1 (5 bases). V lost 5 bases to trimming and J lost 6 bases, with 15 bases between them. The V gene's germline CDR1 is SGHRS and CDR2 YFSETQ. This CDR3 comprises 13 residues. CDR3 in amino acids: CASSSATGGEQYF. DNA for the CDR3: TGCGCCAGCAGTTCGGCAACAGGTGGCGAGCAGTACTTC.

This chain uses TRBV6-4 with TRBJ2-1, with TRBD1 as a possible D gene (5 bases). V lost 8 bases to trimming and J lost 0 bases, with 17 bases between them. CDR3 length equals 16 residues. Germline V gene data show CDR1 as MRHNA and CDR2 as SNTAGT. Here the CDR3 reads CASRAGGASSYNEQFF. CDR3 sequence (DNA): TGTGCCAGCCGTGCCGGTGGGGCGAGCTCCTACAATGAGCAGTTCTTC.

The rearrangement joins TRBV6-1 to TRBJ1-1; tentatively, D is TRBD1 (6 bases). Per the germline V gene, CDR1 is MNHNS and CDR2 is SASEGT. The CDR3 runs to 14 residues. The V end was cut by 5 bases, the J end by 6 bases, with 16 bases between. CDR3 sequence: CASSPKGGTPEAFF. For the CDR3, the DNA is TGTGCCAGCAGTCCAAAAGGGGGGACTCCTGAAGCTTTCTTT.

This clone was seen only a few times. A junction boundary mismatches the germline segment, possibly from a read error. The J gene is TRBJ1-1, the V gene TRBV19; TRBD1 might be the D (5 bases). CDR1 and CDR2 (germline): LNHDA, SQIVND (reference sequence). CDR3 size: 13 residues. The chain's CDR3 is CASSYRDGRSWGF. CDR3 sequence (DNA): TGTGCCAGTAGTTACCGGGACGGCCGAAGCTGGGGCTTT.

The sample holds a few counts of this clone. V is TRBV9 and J is TRBJ2-1; 8 bases agree with TRBD1. Per germline, CDR1 SGDLS and CDR2 YYNGEE. Trimming removed 0 bases from V and 5 bases from J; junction bases left unmatched: 10. The CDR3 extends over 17 amino acids. CDR3 loop: CASSVGRQGRFDNEQFF. The CDR3 coding sequence is TGTGCCAGCAGCGTAGGGAGACAGGGGAGGTTCGACAATGAGCAGTTCTTC. Using reference TRBV9 and TRBJ2-1 for the parts outside the CDR3, the full variable domain is DSGVTQTPKHLITATGQRVTLRCSPRSGDLSVYWYQQSLDQGLQFLIQYYNGEERAKGNILERFSAQQFPDLHSELNLSSLELGDSALYFCASSVGRQGRFDNEQFFGPGTRLTVL.

This chain links TRBV5-1 with TRBJ2-1; D perhaps matches TRBD2 (6 bases). Germline CDR1 SGHRS, CDR2 YFSETQ. V lost 6 bases and J lost 7, with 17 bases in between. CDR3 length: 14 residues. The CDR3 loop is CASKYGGDSNEQFF. The CDR3 DNA is TGCGCCAGCAAATACGGGGGAGACTCTAATGAGCAGTTCTTC.

The V gene is TRBV2, the J gene TRBJ1-5; D not resolved. Germline assignment: CDR1 SNHLY and CDR2 FYNNEI. Trimming left V 7 bases short and J 0 bases short, with 13 bases between. The CDR3 is 15 amino acids. CDR3 protein: CASTAQRNSNQPQHF. The CDR3 region has the DNA TGTGCCAGCACAGCCCAGCGGAATAGCAATCAGCCCCAGCATTTT.

The rearrangement uses TRBV27 and TRBJ2-5; tentatively, D is TRBD1 (5 bases). The V gene lost 8 bases and the J gene lost 0 bases, with 10 bases spanning the gap. This CDR3 has 13 amino acids. Germline V gives CDR1 MNHEY, CDR2 SMNVEV (reference sequence). This CDR3 is CASATAYQETQYF. Here the CDR3 DNA reads TGTGCCAGCGCGACAGCGTACCAAGAGACCCAGTACTTC.

V and J are TRBV5-4 and TRBJ1-2; D is perhaps TRBD1 (6 bases). The germline CDR1 and CDR2 sequences are SGHNT and YYREEE (reference sequence). V was clipped by 4 bases and J by 6 bases, with 16 bases between them. This CDR3 is 14 amino acids long. DNA of the CDR3: TGTGCCAGCAGCCTAACACAGGGAGCTGATGGCTACACCTTC. Residues: CASSLTQGADGYTF.

This chain connects TRBV5-1 to TRBJ2-2; 10 bases agree with TRBD2. Germline V gene sequence: CDR1 SGHRS, CDR2 YFSETQ. CDR3 size: 19 residues. Unmatched junction bases numbered 13, after V lost 4 bases and J lost 1 base. Written as DNA, the CDR3 is TGCGCCAGCAGCCGCCGGACTAGCGGTTCGAACCAGAACACCGGGGAGCTGTTTTTT. Residues: CASSRRTSGSNQNTGELFF.

The chain recombines TRBV19 with TRBJ1-1; tentatively, D is TRBD1 (6 bases). Germline-derived CDR1 and CDR2 are LNHDA and SQIVND (reference sequence). V lost 3 bases and J 4 bases, leaving 9 bases between the germline ends. The CDR3 is made up of 13 amino acids. This CDR3 is CASSIEGGTEAFF. As DNA, the CDR3 is TGTGCCAGTAGTATCGAGGGGGGCACTGAAGCTTTCTTT.

The rearrangement uses TRBV5-5 and TRBJ2-7; no clear D gene. Germline values: CDR1 SGHKS, CDR2 YYEKEE (reference sequence). Trimming took 3 bases from V and 4 from J, leaving 8 bases between them. The CDR3 totals 12 residues. The chain's CDR3 is CASSSGRYEQYF. CDR3 nucleotide sequence: TGTGCCAGCAGCTCGGGCCGGTACGAGCAGTACTTC. Filled out from reference TRBV5-5 and TRBJ2-7, the complete variable domain reads DAGVTQSPTHLIKTRGQQVTLRCSPISGHKSVSWYQQVLGQGPQFIFQYYEKEERGRGNFPDRFSARQFPNYSSELNVNALLLGDSALYLCASSSGRYEQYFGPGTRLTVT.

The J gene is TRBJ2-7, the V gene TRBV27; D ambiguous. Trimming took off 7 bases at V and 6 bases at J, with 28 bases between the two ends. The CDR3 is 17 amino acids. Germline CDR1 is MNHEY and CDR2 is SMNVEV (reference sequence). CDR3 protein: CASKVESKELSPSEQYF. The CDR3 region has the DNA TGTGCCAGCAAGGTCGAGTCAAAGGAGCTTAGCCCATCCGAGCAGTACTTC.

J is TRBJ1-4 and V is TRBV5-4; 7 bases line up with TRBD1. CDR1 SGHNT and CDR2 YYREEE come from the germline V gene (reference sequence). The CDR3 spans 15 residues. Trimming took 2 bases from V and 8 from J; bases not matched to a gene: 9. The CDR3 reads CASSFSAGGGEKLFF. In DNA form, the CDR3 reads TGTGCCAGCAGCTTTTCCGCAGGAGGGGGCGAAAAACTGTTTTTT. The full variable domain, in which reference TRBV5-4 and TRBJ1-4 provide the parts outside the CDR3, is ETGVTQSPTHLIKTRGQQVTLRCSSQSGHNTVSWYQQALGQGPQFIFQYYREEENGRGNFPPRFSGLQFPNYSSELNVNALELDDSALYLCASSFSAGGGEKLFFGSGTQLSVL.

The chain employs TRBV7-2 and TRBJ1-5; no clear D gene. Per germline, CDR1 SGHTA and CDR2 FQGNSA. Deletions cut 2 bases from V and 3 bases from J, with 11 bases between. The CDR3 is 15 amino acids. CDR3 loop: CASSLRSSHNQPQHF. The CDR3, as DNA: TGTGCCAGCAGCTTACGGAGTTCTCACAATCAGCCCCAGCATTTT.

The V gene is TRBV5-6, the J gene TRBJ2-7; D not resolved. V was clipped by 3 bases and J by 9 bases, with 28 bases between them. The CDR3 consists of 17 residues. The V gene's germline CDR1 is SGHDT and CDR2 YYEEEE. CDR3 loop: CASSSALKSLSIRAQYF. CDR3 coding DNA: TGTGCCAGCAGCTCGGCATTGAAGTCCCTATCAATACGAGCGCAGTACTTC.

This sequence joins TRBV7-3 and TRBJ2-6; no firm D call. The germline V and J ends were trimmed by 4 bases and 0 bases, with 7 bases remaining between them. Germline values: CDR1 SGHTA, CDR2 FQGTGA. The CDR3 sequence is 15 residues long. The DNA for the CDR3 is TGTGCCAGCAGCTCCTACGGCTCTGGGGCCAACGTCCTGACTTTC. Translation gives CASSSYGSGANVLTF.

The chain is built from TRBV9 and TRBJ1-1, with TRBD1 identical over 7 bases. The trim removed 0 bases at V and 1 base at J, leaving 9 bases unmatched. Germline CDR1 SGDLS, CDR2 YYNGEE. The length of the CDR3 is 17 residues. CDR3: CASSVVFEGAPNTEAFF. The CDR3 DNA reads TGTGCCAGCAGCGTAGTGTTTGAGGGGGCTCCGAACACTGAAGCTTTCTTT.

Worth noting for this clone: It may be a read error: a sequence one base away is much more abundant. This chain connects TRBV5-4 to TRBJ1-1, with D hard to call. This CDR3 spans 11 amino acids. CDR1 is SGHNT and CDR2 is YYREEE in the germline V gene (reference sequence). The germline V and J ends were trimmed by 4 bases and 2 bases, with 3 bases remaining between them. Written as DNA, the CDR3 is TGTGCCAGCAGCAGCAACACTGAAGCTTTCTTT. Amino acids: CASSSNTEAFF. Filled out from reference TRBV5-4 and TRBJ1-1, the complete variable domain reads ETGVTQSPTHLIKTRGQQVTLRCSSQSGHNTVSWYQQALGQGPQFIFQYYREEENGRGNFPPRFSGLQFPNYSSELNVNALELDDSALYLCASSSNTEAFFGQGTRLTVV.

The rearrangement joins TRBV7-7 to TRBJ2-5; D gene ambiguous. The CDR3 sequence is 13 residues long. V dropped 4 bases and J dropped 1 base, with 7 bases sitting between them. Germline V gives CDR1 SSHAT, CDR2 FNYEAQ (reference sequence). This chain's CDR3 is CASSSIAQETQYF. CDR3 nucleotides: TGTGCCAGCAGCTCTATAGCCCAAGAGACCCAGTACTTC.

The chain is built from TRBV5-6 and TRBJ2-2; no clear D gene. The germline V gene encodes CDR1 SGHDT and CDR2 YYEEEE. Deletions cut 4 bases from V and 6 bases from J, with 16 bases between. CDR3 length equals 15 residues. The DNA of the CDR3 is TGTGCCAGCAGCGCAAGACTGGTATGGGCCGGGGAGCTGTTTTTT. This codes for CASSARLVWAGELFF.